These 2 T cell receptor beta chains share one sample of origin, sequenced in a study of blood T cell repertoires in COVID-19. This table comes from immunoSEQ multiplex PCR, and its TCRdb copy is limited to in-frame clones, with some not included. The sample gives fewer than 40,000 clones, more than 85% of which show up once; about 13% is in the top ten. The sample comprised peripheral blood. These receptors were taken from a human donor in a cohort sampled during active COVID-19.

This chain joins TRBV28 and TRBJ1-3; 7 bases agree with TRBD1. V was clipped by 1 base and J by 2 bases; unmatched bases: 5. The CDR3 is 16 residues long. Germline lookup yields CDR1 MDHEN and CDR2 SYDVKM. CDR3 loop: CASSLLWDSTGNTIYF. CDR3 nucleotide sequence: TGTGCCAGCAGTTTATTGTGGGACAGTACTGGAAACACCATATATTTT.

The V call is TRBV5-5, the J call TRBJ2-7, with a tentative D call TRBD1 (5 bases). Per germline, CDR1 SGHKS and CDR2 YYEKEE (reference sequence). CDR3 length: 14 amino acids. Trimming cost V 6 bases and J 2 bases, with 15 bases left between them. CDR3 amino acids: CASIDDRSPYEQYF. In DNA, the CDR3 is TGTGCCAGCATCGACGACAGATCCCCCTACGAGCAGTACTTC.